This T cell receptor (beta chain) was identified during a study of T-cell memory formation after mild COVID-19. The study's findings and limits: Of the contracting clones, CD4+ ones lay mainly in CM and EM, and CD8+ ones in EMRA. Day 15 to 85 contracting clones showed balanced CD4/CD8; later expanders leaned CD4+. Some clones that responded were present in memory (sampled pre-infection), which suggests cross-reactive memory joined.

As concerns this clonotype: What it recognizes is unknown.

MiXCR was run by TCRdb on the 5' RACE reads, yielding one entry per CDR3 protein. The table includes about 110,000 distinct CDR3 sequences, roughly an eighth detected once. The CDR3 extends over 14 amino acids. Germline CDR1 and CDR2: SGHRS and YFSETQ. Trimming shortened V by 4 bases and J by 4 bases, and 14 bases separated the two germline ends. The rearrangement links TRBV5-1 to TRBJ2-5; D gene ambiguous. The sequenced sample consisted of PBMCs or a T cell subset sorted from them (not recorded which). This clonotype was obtained from a young man who had mild COVID-19 (a few samples of this study predate the infection). Cell type and time point are not known. DNA for the CDR3: TGCGCCAGCAGCCCTCCGGATGGTTTAGAGACCCAGTACTTC. Protein product: CASSPPDGLETQYF.